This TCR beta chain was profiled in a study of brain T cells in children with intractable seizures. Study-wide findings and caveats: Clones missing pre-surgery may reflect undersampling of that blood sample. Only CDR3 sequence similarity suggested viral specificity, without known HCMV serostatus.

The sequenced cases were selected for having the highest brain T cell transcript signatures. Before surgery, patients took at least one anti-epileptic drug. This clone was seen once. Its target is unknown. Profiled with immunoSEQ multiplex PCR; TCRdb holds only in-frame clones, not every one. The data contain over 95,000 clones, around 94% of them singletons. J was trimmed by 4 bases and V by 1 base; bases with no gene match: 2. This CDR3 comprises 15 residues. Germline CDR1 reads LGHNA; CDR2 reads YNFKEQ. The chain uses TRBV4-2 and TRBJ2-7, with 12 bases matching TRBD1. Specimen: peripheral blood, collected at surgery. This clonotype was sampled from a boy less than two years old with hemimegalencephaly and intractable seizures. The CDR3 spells CASSQGGQGAYEQYF. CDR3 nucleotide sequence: TGTGCCAGCAGCCAAGGGGGACAGGGGGCATACGAGCAGTACTTC.